This section outlines one T cell receptor beta chain sequence together with its context. What it recognizes is unknown. These data are taken from a study of identical twins. General study results and limits: The analysis was cross-sectional rather than longitudinal within donors. Those out-of-frame alpha sequences shared by twins showed an excess of low generation probability.

This CDR3 is 14 amino acids long. V was shortened by 1 base and J by 1 base, with 7 bases between the two germline ends. Germline CDR1 SGHDN, CDR2 FVKESK. cDNA carried unique molecular identifiers, and a universal primer site was added by template switching. TCRdb ran MiXCR on the 5' RACE reads and lists one entry per CDR3 protein. The data show about 900,000 distinct CDR3 sequences, about 12% seen once. The sample also formed part of further work on yellow fever vaccine responses in identical twins. That work adds: Reported findings indicate that twins' vaccine T cell responses seemed partially convergent, partially personalized.

The genes are TRBV14 and TRBJ2-5; D unclear. Sequenced: PBMCs. The clonotype originates from a woman between 18 and 30 years old in good health. The CDR3 nucleotides read TGTGCCAGCAGCCAAGTAGAGCTCCAAGAGACCCAGTACTTC. This sequence encodes CASSQVELQETQYF.